This paragraph covers one T cell receptor beta chain sequence. Amplification used 60 Vbeta primers and 13 Jbeta primers. Method: immunoSEQ multiplex PCR; TCRdb's copy keeps in-frame clones and lacks some. The data hold around 170,000 clones, with over 75% observed a single time. Germline V gene lookup returns CDR1 MGHRA and CDR2 YSYEKL. The CDR3 sequence is 16 residues long. With V trimmed by 2 bases and J by 3 bases, 10 bases remained unmatched. The source of the sample is a study of cytomegalovirus exposure and HLA in healthy donors. The sample taken for sequencing was PBMCs. J is TRBJ2-7 and V is TRBV4-1; 7 bases map to TRBD2. This TCR came from a man aged 45-65 years in good health and CMV-seronegative. The CDR3 is CASSQSGPGLNYEQYF. DNA of the CDR3: TGCGCCAGCAGCCAATCTGGTCCGGGACTAAACTACGAGCAGTACTTC.